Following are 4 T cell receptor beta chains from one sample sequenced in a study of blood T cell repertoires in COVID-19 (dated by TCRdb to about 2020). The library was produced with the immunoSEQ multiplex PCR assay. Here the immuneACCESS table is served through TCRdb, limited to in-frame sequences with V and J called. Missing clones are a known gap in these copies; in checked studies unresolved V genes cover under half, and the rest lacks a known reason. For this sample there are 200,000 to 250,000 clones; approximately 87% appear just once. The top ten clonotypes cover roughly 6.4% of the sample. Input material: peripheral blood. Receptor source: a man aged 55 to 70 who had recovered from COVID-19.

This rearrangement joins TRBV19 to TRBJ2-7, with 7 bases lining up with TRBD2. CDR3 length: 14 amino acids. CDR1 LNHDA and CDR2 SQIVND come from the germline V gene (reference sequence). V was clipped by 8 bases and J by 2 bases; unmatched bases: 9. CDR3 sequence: CASGEGGLPYEQYF. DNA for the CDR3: TGTGCCAGTGGGGAGGGAGGGTTGCCCTACGAGCAGTACTTC.

The CDR3: CASRDSRQGDSPLHF. Here the CDR3 DNA reads TGTGCCAGCAGAGATAGTCGACAGGGTGATTCACCCCTCCACTTT. The chain has TRBV7-2 and TRBJ1-6; 7 positions match TRBD1. Germline V CDR1 and CDR2: SGHTA, FQGNSA. The length of the CDR3 is 15 residues. V was clipped by 6 bases and J by 8 bases; unmatched bases: 10.

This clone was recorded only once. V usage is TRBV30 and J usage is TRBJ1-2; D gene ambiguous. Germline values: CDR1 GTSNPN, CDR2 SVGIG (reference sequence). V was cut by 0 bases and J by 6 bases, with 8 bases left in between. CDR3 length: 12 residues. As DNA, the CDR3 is TGTGCCTGGAGTGTCAGTTCACATGGCTACACCTTC. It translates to CAWSVSSHGYTF. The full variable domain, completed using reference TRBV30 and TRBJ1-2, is SQTIHQWPATLVQPVGSPLSLECTVEGTSNPNLYWYRQAAGRGLQLLFYSVGIGQISSEVPQNLSASRPQDRQFILSSKKLLLSDSGFYLCAWSVSSHGYTFGSGTRLTVV.

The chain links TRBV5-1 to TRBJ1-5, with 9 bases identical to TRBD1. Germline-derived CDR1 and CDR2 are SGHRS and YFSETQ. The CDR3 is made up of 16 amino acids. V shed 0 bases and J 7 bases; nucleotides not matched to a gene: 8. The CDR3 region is CASSLEGQGDSQPQHF. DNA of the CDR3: TGCGCCAGCAGCTTGGAGGGACAGGGTGATAGCCAGCCCCAGCATTTT.